The present T cell receptor beta chain was sequenced within a study of CD8 T cells in Susac syndrome. Random-hexamer reverse transcription was applied to about 0.5 to 1 ug RNA. In TCRdb, the immunoSEQ multiplex PCR reads were re-called with MiXCR into one record per CDR3 protein. The sample consists of about 83,000 distinct CDR3 sequences, roughly 94% of them appearing once. Germline lookup yields CDR1 DFQATT and CDR2 SNEGSKA (reference sequence). This CDR3 has 13 residues. V trimming: 7 bases; J trimming: 1 base; junction bases outside the gene matches: 7. J is TRBJ2-7 and V is TRBV20-1; TRBD2 matches at 7 bases. Sequencing used CD8+ T cells from PBMCs. The TCR comes from a human donor with Susac syndrome. Here the CDR3 reads CSGLAADSYEQYF. The CDR3 DNA follows: TGCAGTGGTCTAGCGGCCGATTCCTACGAGCAGTACTTC.